Below, 13 T cell receptor beta chains from the same sample are listed, as sequenced in a study of blood T cell repertoires in COVID-19. Sequencing used immunoSEQ multiplex PCR; TCRdb keeps in-frame clones, though not all of them. The sample holds about 140,000 clones, 82% seen once. The sample was peripheral blood. The source is a woman of 80 years or more with acute or convalescent COVID-19.

The rearrangement joins TRBV5-1 to TRBJ2-7; 10 nucleotides match TRBD2. This CDR3 has 16 amino acids. The V gene's germline CDR1 is SGHRS and CDR2 YFSETQ. V lost 3 bases, J lost 4 bases, and 10 bases stayed unmatched. CDR3 residues: CASSSNAGTSVYEQYF. The DNA for the CDR3 is TGCGCCAGCAGCTCCAACGCCGGGACTAGCGTTTACGAGCAGTACTTC.

The chain couples TRBV5-1 to TRBJ1-1; 10 nucleotides align to TRBD1. CDR1 is SGHRS, CDR2 YFSETQ, per germline. The ends lost 7 bases at V and 6 bases at J; junction bases unmatched: 9. This CDR3 spans 14 amino acids. The CDR3 DNA reads as TGCGCCAGCGGACAGGGGGACCCTACCGCTGAAGCTTTCTTT. Translating gives CASGQGDPTAEAFF.

The chain has TRBV5-1 and TRBJ2-6, with TRBD1 as a possible D gene (5 bases). Deletions cut 2 bases from V and 0 bases from J, with 24 bases between. The germline CDR1 and CDR2 sequences are SGHRS and YFSETQ. The CDR3 is 21 residues long. The CDR3 region has the DNA TGCGCCAGCAGCTTCCGCCCGCACCTGGGGCGGATTATCTCTGGGGCCAACGTCCTGACTTTC. Its translation: CASSFRPHLGRIISGANVLTF.

The gene calls are TRBV28 and TRBJ2-3; 10 bases line up with TRBD2. The CDR3 runs 15 residues. CDR1 is MDHEN and CDR2 is SYDVKM in the germline V gene. V dropped 8 bases and J dropped 4; count of bases not matched to a gene: 9. CDR3 residues: CASRSSGRTADTQYF. The CDR3 bases are TGTGCCAGCCGTTCTAGCGGGAGAACCGCAGATACGCAGTATTTT.

Details on this clone: A read error may produce the germline difference seen at one junction end. Other DNA sequences within the sample encode an identical CDR3. V gene TRBV4-1 combines with J gene TRBJ1-4, with unresolved D. The germline V gene has CDR1 MGHRA and CDR2 YSYEKL. The CDR3 sequence is 13 residues long. The CDR3 coding sequence is TGCGCCAGCAGCCAACGGGTGGGTGAAAAATTGTTTTTT. It yields the protein CASSQRVGEKLFF.

The V and J genes are TRBV27 and TRBJ2-7; 7 bases match TRBD2. Germline loops: CDR1 MNHEY, CDR2 SMNVEV (reference sequence). The J segment lost 3 bases and the V segment lost 3 bases, leaving 8 bases of the junction unmatched. The CDR3 is made up of 15 amino acids. The CDR3 sequence: CASSLGLADYYEQYF. The CDR3 DNA reads TGTGCCAGCAGTTTGGGCCTAGCGGACTACTACGAGCAGTACTTC.

A remark on this clone: Other DNA sequences in the same sample also yield this CDR3. This chain links TRBV28 with TRBJ2-7; TRBD1 matches 9 bases. The CDR3 runs to 14 residues. The V gene end was trimmed by 8 bases and the J gene end by 1 base; junction bases not matched to a gene: 6. The germline gives CDR1 MDHEN, CDR2 SYDVKM. The CDR3 loop reads CASRRQGDSYEQYF. In DNA, the CDR3 is TGTGCCAGCCGAAGACAGGGGGATTCCTACGAGCAGTACTTC.

This clone was counted a few times. The CDR3 DNA sequence: TGTGCCAGCATGCGGATCGGGGGGGAAAAACTGTTTTTT. Protein sequence: CASMRIGGEKLFF. The J gene is TRBJ1-4, the V gene TRBV27; tentatively, D is TRBD1 (5 bases). In germline, CDR1 is MNHEY, CDR2 SMNVEV (reference sequence). This CDR3 comprises 13 residues. V shed 7 bases and J shed 8 bases, with 14 bases lying between them. Together with reference TRBV27 and TRBJ1-4, the CDR3 gives the full variable domain: EAQVTQNPRYLITVTGKKLTVTCSQNMNHEYMSWYRQDPGLGLRQIYYSMNVEVTDKGDVPEGYKVSRKEKRNFPLILESPSPNQTSLYFCASMRIGGEKLFFGSGTQLSVL.

CDR3 region: CASSPNGLAASQYF. The CDR3 DNA follows: TGTGCCAGCAGCCCAAACGGACTAGCGGCCAGTCAGTACTTC. The V call is TRBV5-5, the J call TRBJ2-7, with TRBD2 identical over 10 bases. V shed 4 bases, J shed 10 bases, and the junction held 11 bases outside the gene matches. The germline CDR1 and CDR2 sequences are SGHKS and YYEKEE (reference sequence). This CDR3 comprises 14 residues.

The chain uses TRBV7-9 and TRBJ2-7; 10 nucleotides agree with TRBD1. The CDR3 has 14 amino acids. V shed 5 bases, J shed 6 bases, and the junction held 7 bases outside the gene matches. CDR1 is SEHNR, CDR2 FQNEAQ, per germline (reference sequence). CDR3 in DNA: TGTGCCAGCAGCCCCCGGGACAGGGGTCCCGAGCAGTACTTC. Its protein product is CASSPRDRGPEQYF. Variable domain in full (rest from reference TRBV7-9 and TRBJ2-7): DTGVSQNPRHKITKRGQNVTFRCDPISEHNRLYWYRQTLGQGPEFLTYFQNEAQLEKSRLLSDRFSAERPKGSFSTLEIQRTEQGDSAMYLCASSPRDRGPEQYFGPGTRLTVT.

This chain uses TRBV6-1 with TRBJ1-4, with unresolved D. CDR1 is MNHNS, CDR2 SASEGT, per germline. The CDR3 loop spans 13 amino acids. V dropped 3 bases and J dropped 8 bases, with 10 bases sitting between them. The CDR3 sequence is CASSDNPGEKLFF. CDR3 nucleotide sequence: TGTGCCAGCAGTGACAACCCGGGGGAAAAACTGTTTTTT.

The gene calls are TRBV6-5 and TRBJ1-6; 8 bases line up with TRBD1. CDR1 MNHEY and CDR2 SVGAGI come from the germline V gene. J was trimmed by 8 bases and V by 6 bases; bases with no gene match: 6. The CDR3 spans 14 residues. CDR3 in amino acids: CASSDRGRYSPLHF. CDR3 DNA: TGTGCCAGCAGCGACAGGGGTCGATATTCACCCCTCCACTTT.

This chain uses TRBV5-1 with TRBJ2-1; 8 bases line up with TRBD1. The germline V gene has CDR1 SGHRS and CDR2 YFSETQ. This CDR3 contains 15 residues. V was pared by 0 bases and J by 6 bases, with 5 bases of the junction left unmatched. The CDR3 spells CASSLVQGAINEQFF. CDR3 bases: TGCGCCAGCAGCTTGGTTCAGGGGGCCATCAATGAGCAGTTCTTC.